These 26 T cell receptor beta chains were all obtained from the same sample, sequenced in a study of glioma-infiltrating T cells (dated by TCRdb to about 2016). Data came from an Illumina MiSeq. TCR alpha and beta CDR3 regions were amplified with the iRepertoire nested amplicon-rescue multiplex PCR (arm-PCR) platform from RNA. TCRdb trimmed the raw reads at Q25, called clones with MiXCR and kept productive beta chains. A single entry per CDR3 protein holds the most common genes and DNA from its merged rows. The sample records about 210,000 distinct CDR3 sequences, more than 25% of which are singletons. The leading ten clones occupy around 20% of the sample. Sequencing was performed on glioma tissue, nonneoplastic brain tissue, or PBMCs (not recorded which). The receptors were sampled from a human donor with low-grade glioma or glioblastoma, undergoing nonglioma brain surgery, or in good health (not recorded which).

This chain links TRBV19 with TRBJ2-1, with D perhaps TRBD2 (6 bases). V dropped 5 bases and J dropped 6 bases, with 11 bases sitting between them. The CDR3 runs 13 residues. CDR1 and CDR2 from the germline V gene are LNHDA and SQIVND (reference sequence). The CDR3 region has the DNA TGTGCCAGTAGTTTTATCGGGGGCAATGAGCAGTTCTTC. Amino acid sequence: CASSFIGGNEQFF.

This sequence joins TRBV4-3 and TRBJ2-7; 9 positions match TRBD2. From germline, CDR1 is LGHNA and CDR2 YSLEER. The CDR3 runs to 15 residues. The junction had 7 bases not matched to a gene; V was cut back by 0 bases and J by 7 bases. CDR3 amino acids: CASSQEPSGNDEQYF. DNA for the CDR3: TGCGCCAGCAGCCAAGAACCTAGCGGGAACGATGAGCAGTACTTC.

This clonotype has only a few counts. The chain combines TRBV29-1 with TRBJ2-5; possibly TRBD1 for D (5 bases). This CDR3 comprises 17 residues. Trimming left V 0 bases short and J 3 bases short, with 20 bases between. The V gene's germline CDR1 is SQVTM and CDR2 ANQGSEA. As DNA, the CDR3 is TGCAGCGTTGAAGATCTGGGTAGGGGTTCCGACGAAGAGACCCAGTACTTC. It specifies CSVEDLGRGSDEETQYF.

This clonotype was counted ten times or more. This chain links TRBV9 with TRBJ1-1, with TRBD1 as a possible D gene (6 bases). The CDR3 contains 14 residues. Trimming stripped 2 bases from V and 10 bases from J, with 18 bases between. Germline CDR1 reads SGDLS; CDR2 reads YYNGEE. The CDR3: CASSVSRDTPAAFF. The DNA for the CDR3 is TGTGCCAGCAGCGTTTCACGGGACACCCCAGCAGCTTTCTTT. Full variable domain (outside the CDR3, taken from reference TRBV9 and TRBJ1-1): DSGVTQTPKHLITATGQRVTLRCSPRSGDLSVYWYQQSLDQGLQFLIQYYNGEERAKGNILERFSAQQFPDLHSELNLSSLELGDSALYFCASSVSRDTPAAFFGQGTRLTVV.

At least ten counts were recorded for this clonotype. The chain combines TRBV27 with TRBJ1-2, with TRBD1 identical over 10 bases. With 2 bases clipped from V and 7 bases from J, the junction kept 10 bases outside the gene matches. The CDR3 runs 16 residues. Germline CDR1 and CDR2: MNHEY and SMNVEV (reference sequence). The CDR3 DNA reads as TGTGCCAGCAGTTTAGAGATGACAGGGGGCAAAACTGGCTACACCTTC. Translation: CASSLEMTGGKTGYTF.

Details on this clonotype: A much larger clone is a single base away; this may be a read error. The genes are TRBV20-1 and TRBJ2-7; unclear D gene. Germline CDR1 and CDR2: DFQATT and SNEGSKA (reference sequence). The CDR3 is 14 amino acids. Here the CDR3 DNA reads TGCAGTTCTAGGCACGGCGGCTCCCCCTACGAGCAGTACTTC. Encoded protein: CSSRHGGSPYEQYF.

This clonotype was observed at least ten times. CDR3 DNA: TGTGCCAGCAGCTTTACTCGGGGAGAGACCCAGTACTTC. Protein product: CASSFTRGETQYF. V usage is TRBV7-8 and J usage is TRBJ2-5, with a weak D call TRBD2 (5 bases). The CDR3 length is 13 residues. The germline CDR1 and CDR2 sequences are SGHVS and FQNEAQ. Between the trimmed V and J ends, which lost 3 bases and 4 bases, there was a span of 9 bases.

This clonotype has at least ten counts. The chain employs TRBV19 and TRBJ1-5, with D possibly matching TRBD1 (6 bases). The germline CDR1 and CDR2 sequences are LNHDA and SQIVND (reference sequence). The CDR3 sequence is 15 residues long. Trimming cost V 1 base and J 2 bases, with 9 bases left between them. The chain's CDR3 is CASSIAAGGNQPQHF. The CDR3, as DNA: TGTGCCAGTAGTATAGCCGCAGGGGGCAATCAGCCCCAGCATTTT.

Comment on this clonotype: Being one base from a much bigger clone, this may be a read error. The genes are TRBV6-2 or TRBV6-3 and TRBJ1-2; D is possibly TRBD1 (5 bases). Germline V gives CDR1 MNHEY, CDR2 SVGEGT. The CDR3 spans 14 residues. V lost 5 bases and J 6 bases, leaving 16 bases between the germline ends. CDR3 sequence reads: CASSQPQAANGYTF. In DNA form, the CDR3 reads TGTGCCAGCAGTCAACCACAGGCGGCTAATGGCTACACCTTC.

The CDR3: CASSLGPNQPQHF. The CDR3 coding sequence is TGCGCCAGCAGCTTGGGTCCCAATCAGCCCCAGCATTTT. This chain links TRBV5-1 with TRBJ1-5; D call uncertain. Trimming stripped 0 bases from V and 3 bases from J, with 4 bases between. Germline CDR1 reads SGHRS; CDR2 reads YFSETQ. This CDR3 spans 13 amino acids.

CDR3 DNA: TGTGCCAGCAGCTCACCGGGACAAGTGCAAGAGACCCAGTACTTC. Translation: CASSSPGQVQETQYF. The V call is TRBV2, the J call TRBJ2-5; D is possibly TRBD1 (6 bases). Germline V gives CDR1 SNHLY, CDR2 FYNNEI. V was pared by 6 bases and J by 2 bases, with 16 bases between. The CDR3 runs to 15 residues.

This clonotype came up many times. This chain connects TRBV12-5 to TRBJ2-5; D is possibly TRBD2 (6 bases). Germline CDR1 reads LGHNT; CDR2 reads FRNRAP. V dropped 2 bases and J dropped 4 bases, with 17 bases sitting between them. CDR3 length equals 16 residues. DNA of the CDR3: TGTGCTAGTGGTTTGAGGTCGGGAGAACCGAGAGAGACCCAGTACTTC. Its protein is CASGLRSGEPRETQYF.

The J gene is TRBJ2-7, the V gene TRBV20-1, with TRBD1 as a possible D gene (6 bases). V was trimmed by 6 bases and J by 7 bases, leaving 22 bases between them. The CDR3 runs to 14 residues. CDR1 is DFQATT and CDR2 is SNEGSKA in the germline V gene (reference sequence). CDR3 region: CSAPTKTGGLEQYF. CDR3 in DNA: TGCAGTGCCCCAACCAAGACTGGGGGCCTAGAGCAGTACTTC.

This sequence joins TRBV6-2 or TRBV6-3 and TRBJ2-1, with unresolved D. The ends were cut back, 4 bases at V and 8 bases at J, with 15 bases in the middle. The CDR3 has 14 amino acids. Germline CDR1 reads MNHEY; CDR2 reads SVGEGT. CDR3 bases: TGTGCCAGCAGTTCATTGACACGTCTCTATGAGCAGTTCTTC. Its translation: CASSSLTRLYEQFF.

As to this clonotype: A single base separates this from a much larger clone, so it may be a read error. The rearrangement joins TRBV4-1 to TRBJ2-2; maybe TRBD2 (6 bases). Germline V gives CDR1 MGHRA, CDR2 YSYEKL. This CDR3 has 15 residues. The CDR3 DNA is TGCGCCAGCAGCCACCTCCGGGAGAACACCGAGGAGCTGTTTTTT. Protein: CASSHLRENTEELFF.

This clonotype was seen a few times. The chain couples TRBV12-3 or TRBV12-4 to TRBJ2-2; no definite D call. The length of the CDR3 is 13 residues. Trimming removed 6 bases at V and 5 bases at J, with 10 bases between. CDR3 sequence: CASSRTVTGELFF. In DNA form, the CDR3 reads TGTGCCAGCAGCCGGACGGTAACCGGGGAGCTGTTTTTT.

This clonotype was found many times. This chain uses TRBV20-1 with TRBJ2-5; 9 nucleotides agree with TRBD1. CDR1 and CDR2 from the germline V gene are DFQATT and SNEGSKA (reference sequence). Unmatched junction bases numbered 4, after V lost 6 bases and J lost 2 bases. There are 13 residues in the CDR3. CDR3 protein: CSAPGQGQETQYF. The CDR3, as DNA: TGCAGTGCACCCGGACAGGGGCAAGAGACCCAGTACTTC.

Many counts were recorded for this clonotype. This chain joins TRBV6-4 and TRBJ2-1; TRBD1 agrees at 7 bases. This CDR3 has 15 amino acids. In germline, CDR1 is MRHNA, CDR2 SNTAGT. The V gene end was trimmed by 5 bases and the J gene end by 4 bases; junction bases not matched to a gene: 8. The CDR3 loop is CASSSQDRPYNEQFF. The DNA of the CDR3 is TGTGCCAGCAGTTCGCAGGACAGGCCTTACAATGAGCAGTTCTTC.

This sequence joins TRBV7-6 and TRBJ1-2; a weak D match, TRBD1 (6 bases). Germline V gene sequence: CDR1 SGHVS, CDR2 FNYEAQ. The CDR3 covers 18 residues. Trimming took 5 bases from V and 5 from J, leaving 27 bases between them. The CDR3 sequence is CASSPRPNFGQTMYGYTF. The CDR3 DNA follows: TGTGCCAGCAGCCCCCGGCCAAATTTCGGACAGACCATGTATGGCTACACCTTC.

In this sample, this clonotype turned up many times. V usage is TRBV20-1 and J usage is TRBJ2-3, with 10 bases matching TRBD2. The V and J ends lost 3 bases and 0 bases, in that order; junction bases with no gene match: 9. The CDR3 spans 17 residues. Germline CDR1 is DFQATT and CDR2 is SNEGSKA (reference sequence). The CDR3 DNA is TGCAGTGCTAGTTGGCGGCTAGCGGGAGAGAGCACAGATACGCAGTATTTT. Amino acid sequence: CSASWRLAGESTDTQYF.

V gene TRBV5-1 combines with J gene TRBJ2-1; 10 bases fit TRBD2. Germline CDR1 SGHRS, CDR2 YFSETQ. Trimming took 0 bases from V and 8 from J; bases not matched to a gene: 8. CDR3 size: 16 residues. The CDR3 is CASSLGAGGGLDEQFF. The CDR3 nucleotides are TGCGCCAGCAGCTTGGGAGCGGGAGGGGGTCTTGATGAGCAGTTCTTC.

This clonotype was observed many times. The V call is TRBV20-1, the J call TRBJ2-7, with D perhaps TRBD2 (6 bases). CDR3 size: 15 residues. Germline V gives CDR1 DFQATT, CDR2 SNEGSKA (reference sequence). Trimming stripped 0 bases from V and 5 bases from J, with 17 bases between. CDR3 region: CSARDGGIGLDEQYF. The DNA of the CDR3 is TGCAGTGCTAGAGATGGGGGGATAGGTCTCGACGAGCAGTACTTC.

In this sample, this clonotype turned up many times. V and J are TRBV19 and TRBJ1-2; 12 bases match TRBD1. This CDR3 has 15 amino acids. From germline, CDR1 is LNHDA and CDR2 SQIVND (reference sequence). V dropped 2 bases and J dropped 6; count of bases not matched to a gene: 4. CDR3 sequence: CASSITGTGGNGYTF. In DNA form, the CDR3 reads TGTGCCAGTAGTATAACTGGGACAGGGGGCAATGGCTACACCTTC.

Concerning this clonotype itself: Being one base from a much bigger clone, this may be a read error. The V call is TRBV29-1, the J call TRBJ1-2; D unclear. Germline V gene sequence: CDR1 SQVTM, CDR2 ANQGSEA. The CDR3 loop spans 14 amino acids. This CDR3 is CGVDGLQTGYGYTF. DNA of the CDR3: TGCGGCGTTGACGGTTTGCAGACTGGCTATGGCTACACCTTC.

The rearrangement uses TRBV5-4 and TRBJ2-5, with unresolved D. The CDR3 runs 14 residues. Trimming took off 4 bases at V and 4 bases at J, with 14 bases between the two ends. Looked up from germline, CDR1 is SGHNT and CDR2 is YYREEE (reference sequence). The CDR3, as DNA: TGTGCCAGCAGCCCCAAACCGCAAGGAGAGACCCAGTACTTC. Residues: CASSPKPQGETQYF.

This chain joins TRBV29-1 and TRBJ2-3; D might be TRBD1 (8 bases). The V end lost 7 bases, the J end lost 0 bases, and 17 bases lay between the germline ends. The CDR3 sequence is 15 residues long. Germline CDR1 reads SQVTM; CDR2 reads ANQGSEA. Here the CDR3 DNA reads TGCAGCGGACTACAGGGGGGGATTAGCACAGATACGCAGTATTTT. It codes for CSGLQGGISTDTQYF.